The entry that follows covers one T cell receptor beta chain sequence. Its specificity is not known. Repertoires were generated with immunoSEQ multiplex PCR, while TCRdb's copy carries only in-frame clones and drops some. The table has about 80,000 clones, just under 95% seen once. Samples were taken at baseline and on day 1 of cycles 4 and 7. The data were obtained in a study of OX40 agonist ivuxolimab in advanced cancers. Turning to the study itself: Ivuxolimab is an agonistic anti-OX40 (CD134) antibody, and patients were treated with it. Findings and caveats of the study: Clonal expansion from baseline to week 6 occurred in both CD4+ and CD8+ T cells. Researchers did not determine the expanded peripheral T cells' antigen specificity.

Trimming pared 6 bases from V and 5 bases from J, leaving 7 bases between. From germline, CDR1 is SGHNT and CDR2 YENEEA. This CDR3 has 11 amino acids. This chain joins TRBV11-3 and TRBJ1-2; D remains ambiguous. Sample: CD4+ or CD8+ T cells sorted from blood, taken in a trial of the OX40 agonist ivuxolimab. The sequence was obtained from an adult with an advanced solid tumor such as melanoma, head and neck, liver or kidney cancer. This chain's CDR3 is CASSTGYGYTF. CDR3 DNA: TGTGCCAGCAGTACGGGATATGGCTACACCTTC.